Below, one T cell receptor beta chain is given with its context. The data belong to a study of control samples from healthy donors and cancer patients. The assay was immunoSEQ multiplex PCR, and TCRdb's table has in-frame clones only and misses some. Of some 150,000 clones detected, around 94% appear once; the ten largest clones hold 13% to 15%. Germline values: CDR1 LGHNA, CDR2 YSLEER. V gave up 3 bases and J gave up 2 bases, with 14 bases separating them. CDR3 size: 15 residues. V gene TRBV4-3 combines with J gene TRBJ2-7; D is unclear. This clonotype originated in a man in his 60s with colorectal cancer. The sample comprised PBMCs. In DNA form, the CDR3 reads TGCGCCAGCAGCCAGGACCGGACGGTGGCCTACGAGCAGTACTTC. Translated: CASSQDRTVAYEQYF.